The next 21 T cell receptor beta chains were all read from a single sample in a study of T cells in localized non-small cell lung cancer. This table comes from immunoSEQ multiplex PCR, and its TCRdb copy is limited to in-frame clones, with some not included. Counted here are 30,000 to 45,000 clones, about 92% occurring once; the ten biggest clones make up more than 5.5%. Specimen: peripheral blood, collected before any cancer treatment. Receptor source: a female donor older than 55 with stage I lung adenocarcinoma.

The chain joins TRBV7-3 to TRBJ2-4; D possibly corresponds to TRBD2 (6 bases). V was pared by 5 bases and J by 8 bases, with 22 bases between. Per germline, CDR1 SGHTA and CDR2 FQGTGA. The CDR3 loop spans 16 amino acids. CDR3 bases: TGTGCCAGCAGCCCCCGCGGCGGAGGGGAGATGGACATTCAGTACTTC. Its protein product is CASSPRGGGEMDIQYF.

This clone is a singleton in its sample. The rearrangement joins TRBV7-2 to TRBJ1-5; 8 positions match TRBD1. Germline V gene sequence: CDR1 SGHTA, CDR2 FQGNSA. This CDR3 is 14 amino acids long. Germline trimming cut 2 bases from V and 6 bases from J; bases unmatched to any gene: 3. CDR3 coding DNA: TGTGCCAGCAGCTTATCAGGGGGCGGTCAGCCCCAGCATTTT. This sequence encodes CASSLSGGGQPQHF.

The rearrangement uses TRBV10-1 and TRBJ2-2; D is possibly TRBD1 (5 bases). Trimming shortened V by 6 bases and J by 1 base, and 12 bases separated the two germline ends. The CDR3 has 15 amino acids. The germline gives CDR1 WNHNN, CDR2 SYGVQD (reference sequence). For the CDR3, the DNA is TGCGCCAGCAGCAAAACCCAGGGGAACACCGGGGAGCTGTTTTTT. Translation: CASSKTQGNTGELFF.

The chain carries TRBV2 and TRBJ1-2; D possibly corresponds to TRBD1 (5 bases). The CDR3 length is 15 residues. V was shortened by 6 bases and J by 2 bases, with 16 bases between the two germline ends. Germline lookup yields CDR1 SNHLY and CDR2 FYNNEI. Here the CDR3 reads CASSLLGAPNYGYTF. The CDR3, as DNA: TGTGCCAGCAGCCTCCTAGGGGCTCCAAACTATGGCTACACCTTC.

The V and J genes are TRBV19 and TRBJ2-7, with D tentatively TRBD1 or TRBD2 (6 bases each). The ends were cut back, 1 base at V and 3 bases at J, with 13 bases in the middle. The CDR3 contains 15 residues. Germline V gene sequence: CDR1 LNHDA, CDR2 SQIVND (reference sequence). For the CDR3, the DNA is TGTGCCAGTAGTATAGCCTACGGGGGCCGCTACGAGCAGTACGTC. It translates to CASSIAYGGRYEQYV.

The chain's CDR3 is CASSPGQGGTEAFF. CDR3 bases: TGTGCCAGTAGTCCGGGACAGGGAGGGACTGAAGCTTTCTTT. This sequence joins TRBV19 and TRBJ1-1; 9 bases are shared with TRBD1. Germline assignment: CDR1 LNHDA and CDR2 SQIVND (reference sequence). J was trimmed by 5 bases and V by 5 bases; bases with no gene match: 6. This CDR3 comprises 14 residues.

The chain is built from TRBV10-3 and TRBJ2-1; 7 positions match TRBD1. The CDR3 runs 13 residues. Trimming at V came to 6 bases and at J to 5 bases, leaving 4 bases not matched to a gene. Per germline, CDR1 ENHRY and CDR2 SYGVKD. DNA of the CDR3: TGTGCCATCAGCCGGGACAGAAACAATGAGCAGTTCTTC. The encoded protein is CAISRDRNNEQFF.

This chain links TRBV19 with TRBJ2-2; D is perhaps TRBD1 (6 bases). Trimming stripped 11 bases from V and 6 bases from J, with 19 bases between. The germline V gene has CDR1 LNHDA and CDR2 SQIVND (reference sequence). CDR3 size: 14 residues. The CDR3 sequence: CASEGERGAGELFF. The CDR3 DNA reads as TGTGCCTCCGAGGGGGAACGAGGGGCCGGGGAGCTGTTTTTT.

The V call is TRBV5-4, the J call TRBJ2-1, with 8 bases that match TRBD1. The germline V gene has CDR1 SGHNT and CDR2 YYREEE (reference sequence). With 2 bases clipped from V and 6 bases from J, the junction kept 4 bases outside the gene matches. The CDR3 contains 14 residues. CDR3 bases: TGTGCCAGCAGCTTAGGACAGGGTTTCAATGAGCAGTTCTTC. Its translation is CASSLGQGFNEQFF. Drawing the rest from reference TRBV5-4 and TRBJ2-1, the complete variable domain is ETGVTQSPTHLIKTRGQQVTLRCSSQSGHNTVSWYQQALGQGPQFIFQYYREEENGRGNFPPRFSGLQFPNYSSELNVNALELDDSALYLCASSLGQGFNEQFFGPGTRLTVL.

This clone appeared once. In DNA form, the CDR3 reads TGTGCCAGCAGCTTGGAAGTACTGCAGCCCCAGCATTTT. This gives the protein CASSLEVLQPQHF. This chain joins TRBV7-6 and TRBJ1-5, with D unresolved. V was pared by 3 bases and J by 7 bases, with 10 bases between. CDR1 and CDR2 (germline): SGHVS, FNYEAQ. This CDR3 contains 13 residues.

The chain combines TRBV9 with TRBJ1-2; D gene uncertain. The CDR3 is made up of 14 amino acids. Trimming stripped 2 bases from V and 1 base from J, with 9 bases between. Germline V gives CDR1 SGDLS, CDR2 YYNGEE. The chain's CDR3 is CASSVGLDNYGYTF. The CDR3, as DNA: TGTGCCAGCAGCGTCGGACTGGATAACTATGGCTACACCTTC.

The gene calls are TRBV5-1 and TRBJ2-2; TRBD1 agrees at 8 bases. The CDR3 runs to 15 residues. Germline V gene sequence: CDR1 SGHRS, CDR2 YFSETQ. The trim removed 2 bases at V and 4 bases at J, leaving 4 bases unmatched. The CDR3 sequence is CASSFYTGGTGELFF. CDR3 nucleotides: TGCGCCAGCAGCTTTTATACAGGGGGCACCGGGGAGCTGTTTTTT.

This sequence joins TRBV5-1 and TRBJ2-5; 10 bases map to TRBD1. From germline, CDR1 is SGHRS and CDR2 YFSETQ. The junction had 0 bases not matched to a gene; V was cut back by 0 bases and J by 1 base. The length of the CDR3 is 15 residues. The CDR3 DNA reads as TGCGCCAGCAGCTTGGGACAGGGGGCCCAAGAGACCCAGTACTTC. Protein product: CASSLGQGAQETQYF.

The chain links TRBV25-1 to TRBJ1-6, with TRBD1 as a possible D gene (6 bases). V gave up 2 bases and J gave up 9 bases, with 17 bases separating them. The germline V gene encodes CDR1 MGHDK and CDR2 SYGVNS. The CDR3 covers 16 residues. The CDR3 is CASSEGGQWEGSPLHF. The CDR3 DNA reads TGTGCCAGCAGTGAAGGCGGACAGTGGGAAGGTTCACCCCTCCACTTT.

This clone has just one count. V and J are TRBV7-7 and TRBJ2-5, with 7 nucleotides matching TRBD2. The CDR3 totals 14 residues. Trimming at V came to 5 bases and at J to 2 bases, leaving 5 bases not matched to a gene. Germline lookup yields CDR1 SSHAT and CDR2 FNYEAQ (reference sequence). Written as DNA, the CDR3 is TGTGCCAGCAGCGCCGGGACTACTCAAGAGACCCAGTACTTC. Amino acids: CASSAGTTQETQYF.

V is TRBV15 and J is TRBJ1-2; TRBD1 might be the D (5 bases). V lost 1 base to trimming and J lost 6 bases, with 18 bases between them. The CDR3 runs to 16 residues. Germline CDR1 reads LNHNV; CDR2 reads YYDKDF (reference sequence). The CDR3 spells CATSRGGQGGRDGYTF. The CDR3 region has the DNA TGTGCCACCAGCAGAGGAGGGCAGGGCGGTCGAGATGGCTACACCTTC. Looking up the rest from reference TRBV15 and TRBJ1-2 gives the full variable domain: DAMVIQNPRYQVTQFGKPVTLSCSQTLNHNVMYWYQQKSSQAPKLLFHYYDKDFNNEADTPDNFQSRRPNTSFCFLDIRSPGLGDTAMYLCATSRGGQGGRDGYTFGSGTRLTVV.

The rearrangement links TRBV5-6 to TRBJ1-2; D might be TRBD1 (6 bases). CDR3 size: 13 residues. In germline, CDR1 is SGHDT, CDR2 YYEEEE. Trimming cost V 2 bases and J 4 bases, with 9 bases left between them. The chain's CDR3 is CASSFRGAYGYTF. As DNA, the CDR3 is TGTGCCAGCAGCTTTAGGGGGGCCTATGGCTACACCTTC.

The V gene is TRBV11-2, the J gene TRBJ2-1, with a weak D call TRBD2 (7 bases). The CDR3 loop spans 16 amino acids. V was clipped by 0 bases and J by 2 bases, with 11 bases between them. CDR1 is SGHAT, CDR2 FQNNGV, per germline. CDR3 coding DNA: TGTGCCAGCAGCTTAGACCCGGGGGGCACCTACAATGAGCAGTTCTTC. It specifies CASSLDPGGTYNEQFF.

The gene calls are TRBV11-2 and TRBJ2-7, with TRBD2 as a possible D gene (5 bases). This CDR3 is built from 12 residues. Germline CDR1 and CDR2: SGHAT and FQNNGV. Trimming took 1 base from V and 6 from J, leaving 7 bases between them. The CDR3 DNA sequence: TGTGCCAGCAGCTTAGGAGGGTTCGAGCAGTACGTC. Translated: CASSLGGFEQYV.

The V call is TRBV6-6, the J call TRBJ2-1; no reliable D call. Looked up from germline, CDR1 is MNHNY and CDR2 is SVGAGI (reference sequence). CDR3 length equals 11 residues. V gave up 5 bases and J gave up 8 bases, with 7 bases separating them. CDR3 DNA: TGTGCCAGCAGTCCCAAGTATGAGCAGTTCTTC. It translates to CASSPKYEQFF.

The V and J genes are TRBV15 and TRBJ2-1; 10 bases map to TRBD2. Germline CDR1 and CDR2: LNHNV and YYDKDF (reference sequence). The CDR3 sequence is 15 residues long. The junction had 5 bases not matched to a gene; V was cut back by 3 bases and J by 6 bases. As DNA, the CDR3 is TGTGCCACCAGCAGGGTGAGCGGGGGGGGCAATGAGCAGTTCTTC. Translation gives CATSRVSGGGNEQFF.